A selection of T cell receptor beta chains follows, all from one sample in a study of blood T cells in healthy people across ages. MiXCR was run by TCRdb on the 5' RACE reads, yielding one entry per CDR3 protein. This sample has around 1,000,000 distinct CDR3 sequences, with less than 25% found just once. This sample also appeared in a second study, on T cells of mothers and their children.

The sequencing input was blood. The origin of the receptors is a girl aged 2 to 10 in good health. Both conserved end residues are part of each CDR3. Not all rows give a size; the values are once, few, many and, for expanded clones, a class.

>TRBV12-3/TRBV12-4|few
CASSLLRGANNEQFF
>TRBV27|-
CASSPRGGGPDNEQFF
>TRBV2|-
CASSDPSVAETLTNEKLFF
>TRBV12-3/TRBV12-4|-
CASTPTFTGGIYF
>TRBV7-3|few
CASSLSLGANTGELFF
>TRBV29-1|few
CSAVKNTEAFF
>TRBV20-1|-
CSARDFTETSYEQYF
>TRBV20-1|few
CSASIMTGRQETQYF
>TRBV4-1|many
CASSHIGQGYEQYF
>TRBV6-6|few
CASSYSEGSYEQYF
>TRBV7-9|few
CASSLNSQGDEQYF
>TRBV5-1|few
CASSLIWGQETQYF
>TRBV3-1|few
CASSQVLLDSYNEQFF
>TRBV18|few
CASSPGEAVGEQYF
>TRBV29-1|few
CSPHWMNTEAFF
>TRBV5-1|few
CASTPVAGDNEQFF
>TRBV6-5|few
CASSYYRDNEQFF
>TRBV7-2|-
CASSQRHGNTEAFF
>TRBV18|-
CASSPGGGGDYGYTF
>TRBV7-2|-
CASSLEYLAGGPYEQYF
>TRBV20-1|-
CSAPRVGTGMEETQYF
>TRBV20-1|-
CSARVDRGSYNEQFF
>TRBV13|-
CASSLERKTHEQFF
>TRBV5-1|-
CASSLPGPASEQFF
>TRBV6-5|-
CASSQHGGTQETQYF
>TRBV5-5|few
CASSGGGRIVAKNIQYF
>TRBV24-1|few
CATSSTGSYNEQFF
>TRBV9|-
CASSVERDDEQYF
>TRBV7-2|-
CASRLDRVEVSYGYTF
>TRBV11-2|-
CASSLDRLAGGPWQFF
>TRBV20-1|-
CSARPGREDYKTDTQYF
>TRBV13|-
CASRSTGGDYYEQYF
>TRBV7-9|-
CASSGVEVRQPQHF
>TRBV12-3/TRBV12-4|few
CASSLGSDWPLHF
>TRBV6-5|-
CASSPWTSGDGELFF
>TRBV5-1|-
CASSRGIGREETQYF
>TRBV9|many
CASSVGWREETQYF
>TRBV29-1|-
CSVIVAGETQYF
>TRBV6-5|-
CASGTLGQGNYEQYF
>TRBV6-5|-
CASSYRDGNTGELFF
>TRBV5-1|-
CASSPNLGHTMNTEAFF
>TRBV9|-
CASSIWGTGTQYF
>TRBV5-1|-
CASSLGNSNNQPQHF
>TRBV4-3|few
CASSQDWLGGSTEAFF
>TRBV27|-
CASSSPGGGTEAFF